The clone carrying this T cell receptor (beta chain) showed up many times. The antigen is undetermined. Germline V gene data show CDR1 as DFQATT and CDR2 as SNEGSKA (reference sequence). The ends were cut back, 0 bases at V and 8 bases at J, with 10 bases in the middle. CDR3 size: 12 residues. This sample was taken from a study of T cells in Graves' hyperthyroidism and ophthalmopathy. Study-wide results and limits: The model's output predicted ophthalmopathy at a median of 6.5 months prior to onset. Blood also showed most of the thyroid clonotypes that were expanded above 0.001.

Each person with ophthalmopathy scored at least 3 on the Clinical Activity Score, reached NOSPECS grade 4 or higher, and had been ill under 3 months. An approximately 9.8 ml volume of fresh peripheral blood provided the PBMCs. Amplified TCR beta CDR3 regions came from RNA transcripts. First-round RT-PCR of the TCR CDR3 relied on the HTBI primer set. Via MiXCR, TCRdb re-called the multiplex PCR reads, giving one row per CDR3 protein. The table records around 620,000 distinct CDR3 sequences, 14% of them present only once. V gene TRBV20-1 combines with J gene TRBJ1-1; maybe TRBD1 (5 bases). This sequence was found in a woman younger than 35 with Graves' ophthalmopathy. The specimen was blood. CDR3 in amino acids: CSARDQGPEAFF. CDR3 coding DNA: TGCAGTGCTAGAGACCAGGGACCAGAAGCTTTCTTT.